The rows below give T cell receptor beta chains drawn from one sample of a study of T cell changes during pregnancy in multiple sclerosis. Profiling relied on immunoSEQ multiplex PCR, and the TCRdb table lists in-frame clones only, not all of them. The table includes around 30,000 clones, 80% to 90% detected once. The specimen comprised CD8+ T cells from peripheral blood mononuclear cells, sampled in the second trimester of pregnancy. The source is a female donor with multiple sclerosis, enrolled in a pregnancy study. Both conserved end residues are part of each CDR3. A D gene is named only where the DNA matches it firmly. Rows may omit the clone size; those that give it use once, few, many or a size class.

d_gene: TRBD2; v_gene: TRBV4-3; abundance: NA; j_gene: TRBJ2-1; CDR3nt: TGCGCCAGCAGCCAAGATCTCCCTAGCGGGGCAGACAATGAGCAGTTCTTC; CDR3aa: CASSQDLPSGADNEQFF
d_gene: NA; v_gene: TRBV18; abundance: NA; j_gene: TRBJ2-2; CDR3nt: TGTGCCAGCTCACCGGACAGCGGGGAGCTGTTTTTT; CDR3aa: CASSPDSGELFF
d_gene: TRBD1; v_gene: TRBV19; abundance: NA; j_gene: TRBJ2-7; CDR3nt: TGTGCCAGTAGTATCGGGACAGGGGGCTCTCAGCAGTACTTC; CDR3aa: CASSIGTGGSQQYF
d_gene: TRBD1; v_gene: TRBV4-3; abundance: NA; j_gene: TRBJ1-1; CDR3nt: TGCGCCAGCAGAACAGACAGGGGTGGGACTGAAGCTTTCTTT; CDR3aa: CASRTDRGGTEAFF
d_gene: TRBD2; v_gene: TRBV7-2; abundance: NA; j_gene: TRBJ2-2; CDR3nt: TGTGCCAGCAGCTTAGTCCCTAGCGGGGGTGGGGAGCTGTTTTTT; CDR3aa: CASSLVPSGGGELFF
d_gene: NA; v_gene: TRBV19; abundance: NA; j_gene: TRBJ2-2; CDR3nt: TGTGCCAGTAGTATACTCACCGGGGAGCTGTTTTTT; CDR3aa: CASSILTGELFF
d_gene: NA; v_gene: TRBV6-1; abundance: NA; j_gene: TRBJ1-2; CDR3nt: TGTGCCAGCAGTGAAAGGGGGGGGCAGGAGACGATCGGTGGCTACACCTTC; CDR3aa: CASSERGGQETIGGYTF
d_gene: NA; v_gene: TRBV27; abundance: NA; j_gene: TRBJ2-1; CDR3nt: TGTGCCAGCAGTTCCCTTTTCGGTGCCTCCTACAATGAGCAGTTCTTC; CDR3aa: CASSSLFGASYNEQFF
d_gene: NA; v_gene: TRBV2; abundance: NA; j_gene: TRBJ1-1; CDR3nt: TGTGCCAGCAGTGAAGCTCCTTCGGACACTGAAGCTTTCTTT; CDR3aa: CASSEAPSDTEAFF
d_gene: TRBD2; v_gene: TRBV27; abundance: NA; j_gene: TRBJ2-3; CDR3nt: TGTGCCAGCAGCTCTAGCGGGGGGGCCGCGGATACGCAGTATTTT; CDR3aa: CASSSSGGAADTQYF
d_gene: TRBD1; v_gene: TRBV15; abundance: NA; j_gene: TRBJ1-5; CDR3nt: TGTGCCACCAGTGGGACAGGGGATAATCAGCCCCAGCATTTT; CDR3aa: CATSGTGDNQPQHF
d_gene: NA; v_gene: TRBV5-6; abundance: NA; j_gene: TRBJ2-1; CDR3nt: TGTGCCAGCAGCTTGGGGACTATTTCCTACAATGAGCAGTTCTTC; CDR3aa: CASSLGTISYNEQFF
d_gene: NA; v_gene: TRBV4-1; abundance: NA; j_gene: TRBJ2-7; CDR3nt: TGCGCCAGCAGCCAAGAAAAAAACTACTACTACGAGCAGTACTTC; CDR3aa: CASSQEKNYYYEQYF
d_gene: TRBD1; v_gene: TRBV19; abundance: once; j_gene: TRBJ1-6; CDR3nt: TGTGCCAGTAGTATCGGGACAGGGTTCTCACCCCTCCACTTT; CDR3aa: CASSIGTGFSPLHF
d_gene: NA; v_gene: TRBV6-6; abundance: NA; j_gene: TRBJ1-1; CDR3nt: TGTGCCAGCATTACAGGGAACACTGAAGCTTTCTTT; CDR3aa: CASITGNTEAFF
d_gene: NA; v_gene: TRBV2; abundance: NA; j_gene: TRBJ1-2; CDR3nt: TGTGCCAGCAGTGAGATGGGAGCTAACTATGGCTACACCTTC; CDR3aa: CASSEMGANYGYTF
d_gene: TRBD1; v_gene: TRBV13; abundance: NA; j_gene: TRBJ2-5; CDR3nt: TGTGCCAGCAGCTTAAGGGCAGGGGGCCGGGAGACCCAGTACTTC; CDR3aa: CASSLRAGGRETQYF
d_gene: TRBD2; v_gene: TRBV5-6; abundance: NA; j_gene: TRBJ2-2; CDR3nt: TGTGCCAGCAGCCGGCTCGGGGGGGCGAACACCGGGGAGCTGTTTTTT; CDR3aa: CASSRLGGANTGELFF
d_gene: NA; v_gene: TRBV28; abundance: NA; j_gene: TRBJ1-2; CDR3nt: TGTGCCAGCAGTTACGGGGTTGGGGGACTGCCTCGTGGCTACACCTTC; CDR3aa: CASSYGVGGLPRGYTF
d_gene: NA; v_gene: TRBV27; abundance: NA; j_gene: TRBJ2-1; CDR3nt: TGTGCCAGCAGTTTCGGGACAATAGAGCACCAGTTCTTC; CDR3aa: CASSFGTIEHQFF
d_gene: TRBD2; v_gene: TRBV7-3; abundance: NA; j_gene: TRBJ2-1; CDR3nt: TGTGCCAGCAGCCCCGAGGGGACTAGCGGGAGGAATGAGCAGTTCTTC; CDR3aa: CASSPEGTSGRNEQFF
d_gene: NA; v_gene: TRBV4-3; abundance: NA; j_gene: TRBJ1-2; CDR3nt: TGCGCCAGCAGCCAAGCGAGGGATCCCCTTACTGGCTACACCTTC; CDR3aa: CASSQARDPLTGYTF
d_gene: TRBD1; v_gene: TRBV27; abundance: NA; j_gene: TRBJ2-2; CDR3nt: TGTGCCAGCAGTCCCTGGACAGGGGACGCCACCGGGGAGCTGTTTTTT; CDR3aa: CASSPWTGDATGELFF
d_gene: NA; v_gene: TRBV14; abundance: NA; j_gene: TRBJ2-1; CDR3nt: TGTGCCAGCAGCCTAACTCCGCCCGAGGACAATGAGCAGTTCTTC; CDR3aa: CASSLTPPEDNEQFF
d_gene: NA; v_gene: TRBV5-5; abundance: NA; j_gene: TRBJ1-2; CDR3nt: TGTGCCAGCAGCTTGGGGGCAGGGGATGCCTATGGCTACACCTTC; CDR3aa: CASSLGAGDAYGYTF
d_gene: NA; v_gene: TRBV11-2; abundance: NA; j_gene: TRBJ1-1; CDR3nt: TGTGCCAGCAGCTGGGCAGGGAAGTTTACTGAAGCTTTCTTT; CDR3aa: CASSWAGKFTEAFF
d_gene: NA; v_gene: TRBV5-1; abundance: NA; j_gene: TRBJ1-1; CDR3nt: TGCGCCAGCAGGTCGGTGAACACTGAAGCTTTCTTT; CDR3aa: CASRSVNTEAFF